This T cell receptor beta chain was sequenced for a study of PD-L1 blockade in urothelial cancer. Study as a whole: Male patients with bladder-origin urothelial cancer numbered about nine tenths of the roughly 29. After treatment start, blood was analyzed at 3 weeks (second dose) and at 6 weeks.

Only a few counts were recorded for this clone. The assay was immunoSEQ multiplex PCR, and TCRdb's table has in-frame clones only and misses some. Of about 38,000 clones listed, roughly 89% are singletons. Sample contribution per patient ranged from 1 to 8, covering pretreatment and on-treatment. The sample consisted of PBMCs, taken around atezolizumab (anti-PD-L1) treatment. This TCR was recovered from a man between 60 and 70 years old with urothelial cancer.

CDR3 DNA sequence: TGTGCCAGCAGTCTTAGCGGGGCGGAGACCCAGTACTTC. Residues: CASSLSGAETQYF. The genes are TRBV7-6 and TRBJ2-5; 8 positions match TRBD2. This CDR3 contains 13 residues. With 6 bases clipped from V and 5 bases from J, the junction kept 5 bases outside the gene matches. The germline V gene has CDR1 SGHVS and CDR2 FNYEAQ.